Following are 26 T cell receptor beta chains from one sample sequenced in a study of T cells in Graves' hyperthyroidism and ophthalmopathy (dated by TCRdb to the late 2010s). Preparation of the library involved multiplex PCR. The sample was run on an Illumina HiSeq 2000. Amplification of TCR beta CDR3 regions was carried out from RNA transcripts. A first-round RT-PCR of the TCR CDR3 used the HTBI primer set with the Qiagen OneStep RT-PCR kit. The public reads were quality trimmed at Q25 with fastp and then assembled into clones with MiXCR by TCRdb, keeping productive beta chains. CDR3 protein duplicates are merged, each entry listing the most common genes and DNA. The sample records about 600,000 distinct CDR3 sequences, approximately 15% of which are singletons. The top ten clones comprise 2.5% to 4% of the sample. The sample was blood. These receptors all come from a woman in her forties with Graves' ophthalmopathy.

This clonotype appeared many times. V is TRBV18 and J is TRBJ2-7; 8 bases match TRBD1. CDR1 is KGHSH and CDR2 is LQKENI in the germline V gene. V lost 6 bases, J lost 3 bases, and 4 bases stayed unmatched. The CDR3 covers 13 residues. As DNA, the CDR3 is TGTGCCAGCTCCGTCACAGGGGGCTACGAGCAGTACTTC. Encoded protein: CASSVTGGYEQYF.

The chain carries TRBV20-1 and TRBJ1-6, with D tentatively TRBD1 (6 bases). The germline gives CDR1 DFQATT, CDR2 SNEGSKA (reference sequence). Trimming took 0 bases from V and 0 from J, leaving 21 bases between them. CDR3 size: 20 residues. The DNA of the CDR3 is TGCAGTGCTAGAGATCAAGGGACAAAGGCTTTTGCCTCCTATAATTCACCCCTCCACTTT. It is translated as CSARDQGTKAFASYNSPLHF.

This clonotype was seen at least ten times. The chain joins TRBV18 to TRBJ2-7, with D perhaps being TRBD1 or TRBD2 (6 bases each). V was shortened by 1 base and J by 3 bases, with 7 bases between the two germline ends. Germline-derived CDR1 and CDR2 are KGHSH and LQKENI. The CDR3 is 13 residues long. The CDR3 DNA follows: TGTGCCAGCTCACCACAGGGGGGCTACGAGCAGTACTTC. The encoded protein is CASSPQGGYEQYF.

The V and J genes are TRBV4-1 and TRBJ1-1, with D possibly being TRBD1 (5 bases). The germline gives CDR1 MGHRA, CDR2 YSYEKL. Trimming took 0 bases from V and 4 from J, leaving 15 bases between them. CDR3 length: 16 amino acids. DNA for the CDR3: TGCGCCAGCAGCCAAGACCCGGGACCCAAGGGCACTGAAGCTTTCTTT. This gives the protein CASSQDPGPKGTEAFF.

This clonotype was found a few times. The V call is TRBV5-5, the J call TRBJ1-5; possible D gene TRBD1, 5 bases. Germline assignment: CDR1 SGHKS and CDR2 YYEKEE (reference sequence). This CDR3 is built from 14 residues. V shed 1 base and J shed 5 bases, with 10 bases lying between them. This chain's CDR3 is CASSLWQGYQPQHF. The CDR3 DNA sequence: TGTGCCAGCAGCTTGTGGCAGGGCTATCAGCCCCAGCATTTT.

The CDR3 region is CSAGTAGQGRTNEKLFF. CDR3 in DNA: TGCAGTGCTGGTACAGCGGGACAGGGTAGGACTAATGAAAAACTGTTTTTT. The chain recombines TRBV20-1 with TRBJ1-4; 9 nucleotides line up with TRBD1. The junction had 12 bases not matched to a gene; V was cut back by 5 bases and J by 2 bases. There are 17 residues in the CDR3. The V gene's germline CDR1 is DFQATT and CDR2 SNEGSKA (reference sequence).

Only a few counts were recorded for this clonotype. The rearrangement joins TRBV5-1 to TRBJ2-5; D not resolved. Germline lookup yields CDR1 SGHRS and CDR2 YFSETQ. This CDR3 spans 13 amino acids. V lost 3 bases and J 5 bases, leaving 11 bases between the germline ends. In DNA form, the CDR3 reads TGCGCCAGCAGCTCGATAACTCGGGAGACCCAGTACTTC. This translates into CASSSITRETQYF. Using reference TRBV5-1 and TRBJ2-5 for the parts outside the CDR3, the full variable domain is KAGVTQTPRYLIKTRGQQVTLSCSPISGHRSVSWYQQTPGQGLQFLFEYFSETQRNKGNFPGRFSGRQFSNSRSEMNVSTLELGDSALYLCASSSITRETQYFGPGTRLLVL.

The table lists this clonotype with many counts. The chain links TRBV2 to TRBJ2-1; possibly TRBD1 for D (5 bases). From germline, CDR1 is SNHLY and CDR2 FYNNEI. V gave up 8 bases and J gave up 4 bases, with 18 bases separating them. The CDR3 is 15 residues long. CDR3 amino acids: CASRKGREIYNEQFF. CDR3 DNA sequence: TGTGCCAGCCGGAAGGGCAGGGAAATATACAATGAGCAGTTCTTC.

This clonotype was recorded many times. The chain is built from TRBV12-3 or TRBV12-4 and TRBJ1-5, with D unresolved. This CDR3 is 14 amino acids long. V shed 2 bases and J shed 7 bases, with 12 bases lying between them. The CDR3, as DNA: TGTGCCAGCAGTTTATCCCAGGTTGGCCAGCCCCAGCATTTT. Encoded protein: CASSLSQVGQPQHF.

This clonotype was counted at least ten times. The J gene is TRBJ2-3, the V gene TRBV2; perhaps TRBD2 as D (5 bases). In germline, CDR1 is SNHLY, CDR2 FYNNEI. The CDR3 has 12 amino acids. The ends were cut back, 5 bases at V and 5 bases at J, with 8 bases in the middle. Written as DNA, the CDR3 is TGTGCCAGCAGTAGGACTCTAGATACGCAGTATTTT. This codes for CASSRTLDTQYF.

This clonotype has a handful of counts. This chain uses TRBV5-1 with TRBJ2-5; D possibly corresponds to TRBD1 (7 bases). CDR1 and CDR2 (germline): SGHRS, YFSETQ. V was trimmed by 4 bases and J by 5 bases, leaving 18 bases between them. CDR3 size: 15 residues. The CDR3: CASSQGDFAGETQYF. The CDR3 bases are TGCGCCAGCAGCCAGGGGGACTTCGCGGGGGAGACCCAGTACTTC. Using reference TRBV5-1 and TRBJ2-5 for the parts outside the CDR3, the full variable domain is KAGVTQTPRYLIKTRGQQVTLSCSPISGHRSVSWYQQTPGQGLQFLFEYFSETQRNKGNFPGRFSGRQFSNSRSEMNVSTLELGDSALYLCASSQGDFAGETQYFGPGTRLLVL.

The J gene is TRBJ2-1, the V gene TRBV5-4, with unresolved D. There are 16 residues in the CDR3. V lost 1 base and J lost 0, with 11 bases in between. CDR1 SGHNT and CDR2 YYREEE come from the germline V gene (reference sequence). In DNA, the CDR3 is TGTGCCAGCAGCTTGACTTCCACGAGCTCCTACAATGAGCAGTTCTTC. Amino acid sequence: CASSLTSTSSYNEQFF. Together with reference TRBV5-4 and TRBJ2-1, the CDR3 gives the full variable domain: ETGVTQSPTHLIKTRGQQVTLRCSSQSGHNTVSWYQQALGQGPQFIFQYYREEENGRGNFPPRFSGLQFPNYSSELNVNALELDDSALYLCASSLTSTSSYNEQFFGPGTRLTVL.

This clonotype was seen more than once but under ten times. V and J are TRBV5-1 and TRBJ1-1, with 9 bases fitting TRBD1. Per the germline V gene, CDR1 is SGHRS and CDR2 is YFSETQ. The CDR3 totals 18 residues. The junction had 15 bases not matched to a gene; V was cut back by 1 base and J by 5 bases. The CDR3 DNA sequence: TGCGCCAGCAGCTTGCGCATCATCGGGACAGGGTCATATACTGAAGCTTTCTTT. This gives the protein CASSLRIIGTGSYTEAFF. Full variable domain (remainder filled in from reference TRBV5-1 and TRBJ1-1): KAGVTQTPRYLIKTRGQQVTLSCSPISGHRSVSWYQQTPGQGLQFLFEYFSETQRNKGNFPGRFSGRQFSNSRSEMNVSTLELGDSALYLCASSLRIIGTGSYTEAFFGQGTRLTVV.

This clonotype was seen at least ten times. The genes are TRBV7-9 and TRBJ2-7, with TRBD1 as a possible D gene (5 bases). Germline lookup yields CDR1 SEHNR and CDR2 FQNEAQ (reference sequence). The ends were cut back, 1 base at V and 6 bases at J, with 10 bases in the middle. This CDR3 is built from 13 residues. CDR3 coding DNA: TGTGCCAGCAGCTTAGACGGACAACCCGAGCAGTACTTC. It codes for CASSLDGQPEQYF.

A note on this clonotype: A read error is possible here, since a much larger clone lies one base away. This rearrangement joins TRBV5-1 to TRBJ2-7; D ambiguous. Per germline, CDR1 SGHRS and CDR2 YFSETQ. V was shortened by 2 bases and J by 3 bases, with 15 bases between the two germline ends. This CDR3 comprises 15 residues. The CDR3 DNA reads TGCGCCAGCAGCTTAGTCCCCGAGAACTTCTACGAGCAGTACTTC. It translates to CASSLVPENFYEQYF.

CDR3: CASSTLINNEQFF. The CDR3 bases are TGTGCCAGCTCAACCCTAATTAACAATGAGCAGTTCTTC. The chain uses TRBV14 and TRBJ2-1; D is unclear. CDR1 is SGHDN, CDR2 FVKESK, per germline. V was trimmed by 8 bases and J by 5 bases, leaving 13 bases between them. The length of the CDR3 is 13 residues.

This clonotype was observed a few times. The rearrangement uses TRBV2 and TRBJ1-4, with 7 positions matching TRBD1. The germline V gene has CDR1 SNHLY and CDR2 FYNNEI. The CDR3 is 15 amino acids. Trimming cost V 7 bases and J 0 bases; bases outside gene matches: 5. The CDR3 reads CASTDQGATNEKLFF. The CDR3 bases are TGTGCCAGCACCGATCAGGGGGCAACTAATGAAAAACTGTTTTTT. Looking up the rest from reference TRBV2 and TRBJ1-4 gives the full variable domain: EPEVTQTPSHQVTQMGQEVILRCVPISNHLYFYWYRQILGQKVEFLVSFYNNEISEKSEIFDDQFSVERPDGSNFTLKIRSTKLEDSAMYFCASTDQGATNEKLFFGSGTQLSVL.

This chain uses TRBV3-1 with TRBJ1-5; 8 bases agree with TRBD1. The V segment lost 0 bases and the J segment 10 bases; nucleotides outside the gene matches: 14. CDR3 length: 17 residues. Looked up from germline, CDR1 is LGHDT and CDR2 is YNNKEL (reference sequence). In DNA form, the CDR3 reads TGTGCCAGCAGCCAAGATCCCCAGGGGGCTATAGGGGTACCCCAGCATTTT. As protein: CASSQDPQGAIGVPQHF.

This clonotype showed up many times. This chain joins TRBV2 and TRBJ2-2, with 8 bases that match TRBD1. Looked up from germline, CDR1 is SNHLY and CDR2 is FYNNEI. This CDR3 is built from 15 residues. V shed 10 bases and J 4 bases; nucleotides not matched to a gene: 11. The CDR3 nucleotides are TGTGCCATCAAAGGACAGGGAGGTTTCACCGGGGAGCTGTTTTTT. Translating it yields CAIKGQGGFTGELFF.

The chain has TRBV20-1 and TRBJ1-1, with TRBD1 as a possible D gene (5 bases). Trimming stripped 2 bases from V and 1 base from J, with 17 bases between. This CDR3 region has 16 residues. The germline V gene has CDR1 DFQATT and CDR2 SNEGSKA (reference sequence). CDR3 amino acids: CSARSLTGTQNTEAFF. CDR3 coding DNA: TGCAGTGCTAGATCCCTCACCGGGACGCAGAACACTGAAGCTTTCTTT.

This clonotype was recorded many times. V and J are TRBV18 and TRBJ2-1; 8 bases map to TRBD1. The CDR3 totals 16 residues. The germline V gene encodes CDR1 KGHSH and CDR2 LQKENI. V was clipped by 0 bases and J by 6 bases; unmatched bases: 7. The CDR3 here is CASSPPQGRGRNEQFF. As DNA, the CDR3 is TGTGCCAGCTCACCACCACAGGGCAGGGGGCGCAATGAGCAGTTCTTC.

This clonotype has just a few counts. V is TRBV19 and J is TRBJ2-1; 9 bases align to TRBD1. The CDR3 loop spans 17 amino acids. Germline V lookup: CDR1 LNHDA, CDR2 SQIVND (reference sequence). V trimming: 4 bases; J trimming: 0 bases; junction bases outside the gene matches: 7. The CDR3 protein is CASSRQTGGLSYNEQFF. CDR3 bases: TGTGCCAGTAGTAGGCAGACAGGGGGACTCTCCTACAATGAGCAGTTCTTC.

This clonotype was counted at least ten times. The gene calls are TRBV27 and TRBJ2-7, with a tentative D call TRBD2 (6 bases). Germline assignment: CDR1 MNHEY and CDR2 SMNVEV (reference sequence). CDR3 length equals 18 residues. Trimming stripped 2 bases from V and 5 bases from J, with 25 bases between. The CDR3 reads CASSLRAAYGTPGHEQYF. Here the CDR3 DNA reads TGTGCCAGCAGTTTAAGGGCGGCCTACGGGACTCCGGGCCACGAGCAGTACTTC.

The J gene is TRBJ1-1, the V gene TRBV10-3; possible D gene TRBD1, 5 bases. Trimming cost V 5 bases and J 3 bases, with 16 bases left between them. CDR1 and CDR2 (germline): ENHRY, SYGVKD. The CDR3 has 15 amino acids. The CDR3 protein is CAISKTDRGDTEAFF. CDR3 nucleotide sequence: TGTGCCATCAGTAAAACAGACCGAGGGGACACTGAAGCTTTCTTT.

This clonotype was found many times. The chain uses TRBV28 and TRBJ2-5; 9 bases match TRBD2. Germline CDR1 is MDHEN and CDR2 is SYDVKM. The CDR3 length is 16 residues. With V trimmed by 3 bases and J by 5 bases, 10 bases remained unmatched. DNA of the CDR3: TGTGCCAGCAGTTTCGTCCTAGCGGGATGGGGGGAGACCCAGTACTTC. Residues: CASSFVLAGWGETQYF.

This clonotype was seen a handful of times. The rearrangement uses TRBV14 and TRBJ1-1; the D is unclear. Germline V gives CDR1 SGHDN, CDR2 FVKESK. Trimming took off 1 base at V and 10 bases at J, with 16 bases between the two ends. This CDR3 is 14 amino acids long. The CDR3 protein is CASSQAGTILRAFF. CDR3 DNA sequence: TGTGCCAGCAGCCAAGCTGGAACTATCTTAAGAGCTTTCTTT. The variable domain in full, with the rest retrieved from reference TRBV14 and TRBJ1-1, is EAGVTQFPSHSVIEKGQTVTLRCDPISGHDNLYWYRRVMGKEIKFLLHFVKESKQDESGMPNNRFLAERTGGTYSTLKVQPAELEDSGVYFCASSQAGTILRAFFGQGTRLTVV.